This TCR beta chain was captured by sequencing in a study of beta chain features in type 1 diabetes. This CDR3 comprises 23 residues. Every bit of the isolated RNA underwent reverse transcription, so sequencing read expressed TCRB transcripts. Libraries were prepared by immunoSEQ multiplex PCR; TCRdb keeps only in-frame clonotypes and omits some of them. The repertoire holds about 320,000 clones, with around 15% as singletons. Of note for this clone: Its target is unknown.

Study-level points and caveats: Equally in patients and controls, shorter templates might have been favored by PCR. Resolution of whether HLA type affects TCRB rearrangement was not achieved here. Within the patient group, naive, central memory and Treg TCRB repertoires appeared more similar to each other than within healthy donors.

Material: central memory CD4+ T cells from blood. The rearrangement links TRBV21-1 to TRBJ2-1; TRBD2, the table's D call, was not compared with the DNA. TRBV21-1 is marked as a pseudogene. The receptor was derived from a man aged 30 to 39 in good health. The CDR3 nucleotides are TGTGCCAGCAGCAATCGGGCGGGGTTTAATGGGACTAGCGGGACCTGCTCCTACAATGAGCAGTTCTTC. Amino acid sequence: CASSNRAGFNGTSGTCSYNEQFF.